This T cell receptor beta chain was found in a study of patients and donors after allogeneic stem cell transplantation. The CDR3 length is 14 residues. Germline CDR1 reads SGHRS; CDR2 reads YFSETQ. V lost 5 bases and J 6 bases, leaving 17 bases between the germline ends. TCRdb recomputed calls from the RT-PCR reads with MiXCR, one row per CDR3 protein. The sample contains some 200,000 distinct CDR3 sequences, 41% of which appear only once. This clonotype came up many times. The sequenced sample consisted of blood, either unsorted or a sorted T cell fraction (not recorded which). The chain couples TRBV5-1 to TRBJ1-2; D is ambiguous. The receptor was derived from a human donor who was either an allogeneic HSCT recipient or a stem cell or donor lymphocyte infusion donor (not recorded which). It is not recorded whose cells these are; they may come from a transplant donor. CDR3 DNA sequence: TGCGCCAGCAGTCCAACTACCAGGAGAGATGGCTACACCTTC. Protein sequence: CASSPTTRRDGYTF. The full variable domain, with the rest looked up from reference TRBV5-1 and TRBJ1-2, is KAGVTQTPRYLIKTRGQQVTLSCSPISGHRSVSWYQQTPGQGLQFLFEYFSETQRNKGNFPGRFSGRQFSNSRSEMNVSTLELGDSALYLCASSPTTRRDGYTFGSGTRLTVV.